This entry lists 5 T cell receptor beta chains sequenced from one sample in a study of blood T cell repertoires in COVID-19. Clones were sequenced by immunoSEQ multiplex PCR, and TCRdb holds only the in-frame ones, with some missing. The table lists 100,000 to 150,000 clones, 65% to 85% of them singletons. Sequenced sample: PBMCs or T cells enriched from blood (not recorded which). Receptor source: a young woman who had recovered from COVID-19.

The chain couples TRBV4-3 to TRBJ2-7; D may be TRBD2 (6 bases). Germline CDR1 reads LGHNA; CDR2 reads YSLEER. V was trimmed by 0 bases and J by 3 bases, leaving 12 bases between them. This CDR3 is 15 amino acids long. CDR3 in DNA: TGCGCCAGCAGCCAAGATGTAACGGGAGTCTACGAGCAGTACTTC. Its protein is CASSQDVTGVYEQYF.

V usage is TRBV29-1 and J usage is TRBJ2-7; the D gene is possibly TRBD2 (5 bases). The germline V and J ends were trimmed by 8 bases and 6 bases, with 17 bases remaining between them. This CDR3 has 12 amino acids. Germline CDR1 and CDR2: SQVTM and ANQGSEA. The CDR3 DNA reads TGCAGCCCAGCCACGGGGTGGTGCGAGCAGTACTTC. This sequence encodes CSPATGWCEQYF.

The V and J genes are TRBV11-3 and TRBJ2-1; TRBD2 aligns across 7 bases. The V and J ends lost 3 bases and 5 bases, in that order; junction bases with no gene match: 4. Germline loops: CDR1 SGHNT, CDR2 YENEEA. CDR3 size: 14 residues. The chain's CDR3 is CASSFSGTNNEQFF. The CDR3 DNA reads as TGTGCCAGCAGCTTCTCCGGGACTAACAATGAGCAGTTCTTC.

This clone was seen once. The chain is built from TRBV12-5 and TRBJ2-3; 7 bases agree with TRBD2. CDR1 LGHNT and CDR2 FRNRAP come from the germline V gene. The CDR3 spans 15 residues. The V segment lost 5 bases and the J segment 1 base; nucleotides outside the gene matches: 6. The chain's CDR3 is CASGGGGLGTDTQYF. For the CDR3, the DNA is TGTGCTAGTGGTGGGGGGGGTCTTGGCACAGATACGCAGTATTTT.

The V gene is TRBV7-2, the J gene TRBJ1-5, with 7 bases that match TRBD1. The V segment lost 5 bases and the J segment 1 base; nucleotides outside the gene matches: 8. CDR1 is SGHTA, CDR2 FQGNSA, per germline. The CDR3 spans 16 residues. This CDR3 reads CASSVQGGGSNQPQHF. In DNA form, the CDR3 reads TGTGCCAGCAGCGTTCAGGGGGGCGGCAGCAATCAGCCCCAGCATTTT.